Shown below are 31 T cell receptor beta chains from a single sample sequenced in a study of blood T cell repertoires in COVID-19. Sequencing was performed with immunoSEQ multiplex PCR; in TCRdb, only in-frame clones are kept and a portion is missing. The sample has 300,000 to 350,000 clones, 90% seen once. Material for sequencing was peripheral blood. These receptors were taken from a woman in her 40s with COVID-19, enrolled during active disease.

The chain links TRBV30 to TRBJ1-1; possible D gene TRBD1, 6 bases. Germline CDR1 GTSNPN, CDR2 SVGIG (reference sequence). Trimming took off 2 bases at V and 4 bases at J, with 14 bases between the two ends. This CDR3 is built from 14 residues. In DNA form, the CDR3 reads TGTGCCTGGAGTTCTCTACAGGGTTTCACTGAAGCTTTCTTT. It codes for CAWSSLQGFTEAFF. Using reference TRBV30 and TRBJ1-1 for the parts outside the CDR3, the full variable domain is SQTIHQWPATLVQPVGSPLSLECTVEGTSNPNLYWYRQAAGRGLQLLFYSVGIGQISSEVPQNLSASRPQDRQFILSSKKLLLSDSGFYLCAWSSLQGFTEAFFGQGTRLTVV.

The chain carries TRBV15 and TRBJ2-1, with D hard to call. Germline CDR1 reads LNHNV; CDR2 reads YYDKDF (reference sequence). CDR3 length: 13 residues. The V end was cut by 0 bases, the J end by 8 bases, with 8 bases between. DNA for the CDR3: TGTGCCACCAGCAGAGATATGGCGGATGAGCAGTTCTTC. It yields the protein CATSRDMADEQFF.

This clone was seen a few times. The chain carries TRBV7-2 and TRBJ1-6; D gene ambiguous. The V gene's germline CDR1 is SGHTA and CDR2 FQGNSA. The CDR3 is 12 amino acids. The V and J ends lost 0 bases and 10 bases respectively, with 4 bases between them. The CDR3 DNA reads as TGTGCCAGCAGCTTAGCTCGGTCACCCCTCCACTTT. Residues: CASSLARSPLHF.

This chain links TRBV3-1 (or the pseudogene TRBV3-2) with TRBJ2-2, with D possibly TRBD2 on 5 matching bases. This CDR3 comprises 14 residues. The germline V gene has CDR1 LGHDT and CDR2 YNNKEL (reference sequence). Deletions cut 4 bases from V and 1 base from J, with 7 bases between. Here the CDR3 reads CASSLLGNTGELFF. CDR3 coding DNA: TGTGCCAGCAGCCTACTAGGGAACACCGGGGAGCTGTTTTTT.

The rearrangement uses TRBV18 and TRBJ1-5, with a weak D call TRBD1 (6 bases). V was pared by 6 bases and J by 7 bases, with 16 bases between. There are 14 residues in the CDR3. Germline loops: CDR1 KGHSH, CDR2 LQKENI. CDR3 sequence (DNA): TGTGCCAGCTCCCCCGGCGGGGGCGTCCAGCCCCAGCATTTT. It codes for CASSPGGGVQPQHF. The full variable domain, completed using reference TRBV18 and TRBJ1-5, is NAGVMQNPRHLVRRRGQEARLRCSPMKGHSHVYWYRQLPEEGLKFMVYLQKENIIDESGMPKERFSAEFPKEGPSILRIQQVVRGDSAAYFCASSPGGGVQPQHFGDGTRLSIL.

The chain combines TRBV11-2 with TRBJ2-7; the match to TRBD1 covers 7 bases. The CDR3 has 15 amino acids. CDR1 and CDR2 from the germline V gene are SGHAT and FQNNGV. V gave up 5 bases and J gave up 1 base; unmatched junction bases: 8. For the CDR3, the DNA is TGTGCCAGCAGCATCGACAGGGTGGGTTCCTACGAGCAGTACTTC. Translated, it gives CASSIDRVGSYEQYF.

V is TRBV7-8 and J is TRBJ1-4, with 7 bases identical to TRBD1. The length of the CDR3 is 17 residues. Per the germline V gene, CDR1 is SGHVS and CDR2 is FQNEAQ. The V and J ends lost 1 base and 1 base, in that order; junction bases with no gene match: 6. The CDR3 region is CASSLGQGVGTNEKLFF. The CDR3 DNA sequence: TGTGCCAGCAGCTTAGGACAGGGTGTCGGAACTAATGAAAAACTGTTTTTT.

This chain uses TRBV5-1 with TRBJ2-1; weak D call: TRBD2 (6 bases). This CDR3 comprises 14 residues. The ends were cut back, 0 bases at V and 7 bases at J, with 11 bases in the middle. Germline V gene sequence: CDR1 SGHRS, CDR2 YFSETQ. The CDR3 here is CASSLGAGKNEQFF. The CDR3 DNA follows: TGCGCCAGCAGCTTGGGGGCGGGGAAGAATGAGCAGTTCTTC. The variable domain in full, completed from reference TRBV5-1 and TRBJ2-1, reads KAGVTQTPRYLIKTRGQQVTLSCSPISGHRSVSWYQQTPGQGLQFLFEYFSETQRNKGNFPGRFSGRQFSNSRSEMNVSTLELGDSALYLCASSLGAGKNEQFFGPGTRLTVL.

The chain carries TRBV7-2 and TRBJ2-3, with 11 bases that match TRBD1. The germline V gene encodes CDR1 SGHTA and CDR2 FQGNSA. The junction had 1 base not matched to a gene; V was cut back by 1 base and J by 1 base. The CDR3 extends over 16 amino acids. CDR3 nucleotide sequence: TGTGCCAGCAGCTTAGGGGGACAGGGGGGCACAGATACGCAGTATTTT. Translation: CASSLGGQGGTDTQYF.

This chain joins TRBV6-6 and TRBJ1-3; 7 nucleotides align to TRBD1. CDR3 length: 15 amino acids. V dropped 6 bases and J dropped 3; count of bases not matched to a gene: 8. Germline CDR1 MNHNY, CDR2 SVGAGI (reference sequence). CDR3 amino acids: CASRPTGMSGNTIYF. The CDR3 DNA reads TGTGCCAGCAGACCGACAGGGATGAGTGGAAACACCATATATTTT.

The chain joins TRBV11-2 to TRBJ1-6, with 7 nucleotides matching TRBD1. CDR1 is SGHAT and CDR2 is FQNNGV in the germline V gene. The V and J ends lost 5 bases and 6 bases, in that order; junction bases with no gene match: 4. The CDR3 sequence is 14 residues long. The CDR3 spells CASSPRQGNSPLHF. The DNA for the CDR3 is TGTGCCAGCAGCCCGAGACAGGGTAATTCACCCCTCCACTTT.

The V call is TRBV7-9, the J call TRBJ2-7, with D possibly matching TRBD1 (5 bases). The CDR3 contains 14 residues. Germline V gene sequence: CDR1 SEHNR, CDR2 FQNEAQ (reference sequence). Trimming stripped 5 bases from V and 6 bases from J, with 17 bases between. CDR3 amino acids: CASSRGRVEGEQYF. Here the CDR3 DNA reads TGTGCCAGCAGCAGGGGCAGGGTGGAAGGCGAGCAGTACTTC.

This chain's CDR3 is CASSKRLSRDRHYEQYF. In nucleotides, the CDR3 is TGTGCCAGCAGCAAGAGATTGAGCCGGGACAGACACTACGAGCAGTACTTC. The chain recombines TRBV5-8 with TRBJ2-7; the match to TRBD1 covers 7 bases. Germline V gene data show CDR1 as SGHTS and CDR2 as YDEGEE. V was pared by 4 bases and J by 3 bases, with 16 bases of the junction left unmatched. The CDR3 consists of 17 residues.

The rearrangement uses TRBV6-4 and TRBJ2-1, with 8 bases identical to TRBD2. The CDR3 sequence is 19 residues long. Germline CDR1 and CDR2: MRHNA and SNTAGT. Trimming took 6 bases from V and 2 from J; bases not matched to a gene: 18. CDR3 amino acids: CASRPRWGGGPSPYNEQFF. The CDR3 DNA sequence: TGTGCCAGCAGGCCCCGATGGGGCGGGGGGCCGTCCCCCTACAATGAGCAGTTCTTC.

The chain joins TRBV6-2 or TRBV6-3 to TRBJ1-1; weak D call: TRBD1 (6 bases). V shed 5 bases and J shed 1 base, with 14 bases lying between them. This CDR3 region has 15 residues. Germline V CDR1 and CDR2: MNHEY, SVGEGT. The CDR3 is CASSQQGWGNTEAFF. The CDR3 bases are TGTGCCAGCAGTCAACAGGGATGGGGGAACACTGAAGCTTTCTTT.

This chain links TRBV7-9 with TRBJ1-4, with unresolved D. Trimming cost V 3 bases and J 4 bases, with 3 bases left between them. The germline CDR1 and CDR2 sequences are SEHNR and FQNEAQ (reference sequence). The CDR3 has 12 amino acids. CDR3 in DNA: TGTGCCAGCAGCTTCCGTAATGAAAAACTGTTTTTT. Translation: CASSFRNEKLFF.

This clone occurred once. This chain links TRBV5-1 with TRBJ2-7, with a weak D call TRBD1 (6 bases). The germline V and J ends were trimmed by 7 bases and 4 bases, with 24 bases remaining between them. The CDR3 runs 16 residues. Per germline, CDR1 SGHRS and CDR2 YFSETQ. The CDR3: CASFSVAGAQKYEQYF. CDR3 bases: TGCGCCAGCTTTTCCGTTGCAGGGGCACAAAAATACGAGCAGTACTTC.

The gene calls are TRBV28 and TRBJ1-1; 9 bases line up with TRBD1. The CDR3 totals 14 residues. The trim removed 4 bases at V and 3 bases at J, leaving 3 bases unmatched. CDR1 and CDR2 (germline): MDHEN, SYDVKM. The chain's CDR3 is CASSYRGQDTEAFF. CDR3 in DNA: TGTGCCAGCAGTTACAGGGGGCAGGACACTGAAGCTTTCTTT.

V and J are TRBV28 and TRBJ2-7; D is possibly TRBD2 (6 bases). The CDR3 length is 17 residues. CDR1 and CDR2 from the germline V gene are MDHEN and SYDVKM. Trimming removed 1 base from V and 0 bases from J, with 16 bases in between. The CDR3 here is CASSLSSRQGGSYEQYF. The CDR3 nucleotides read TGTGCCAGCAGTTTATCTTCGAGGCAGGGAGGCTCCTACGAGCAGTACTTC.

The CDR3 coding sequence is TGTGCCAGCAGTTTACCGGGACAAAGGAACACCGGGGAGCTGTTTTTT. This sequence encodes CASSLPGQRNTGELFF. This chain connects TRBV28 to TRBJ2-2; possible D gene TRBD1, 6 bases. CDR1 and CDR2 from the germline V gene are MDHEN and SYDVKM. V lost 2 bases, J lost 1 base, and 11 bases lay in between. The CDR3 runs 16 residues.

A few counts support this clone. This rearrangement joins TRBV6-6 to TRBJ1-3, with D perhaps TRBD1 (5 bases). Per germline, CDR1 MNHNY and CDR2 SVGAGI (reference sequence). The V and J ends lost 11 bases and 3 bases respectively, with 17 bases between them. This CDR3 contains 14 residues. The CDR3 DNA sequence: TGTGCCTCTATGCCAGGGAGGAGTGGAAACACCATATATTTT. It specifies CASMPGRSGNTIYF.

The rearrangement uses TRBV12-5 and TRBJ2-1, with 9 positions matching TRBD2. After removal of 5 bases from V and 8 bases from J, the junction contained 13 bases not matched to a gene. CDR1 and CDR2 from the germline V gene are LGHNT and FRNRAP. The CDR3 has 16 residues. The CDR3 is CASGPIAGATGDEQFF. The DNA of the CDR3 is TGTGCTAGTGGTCCGATAGCGGGAGCCACGGGGGATGAGCAGTTCTTC.

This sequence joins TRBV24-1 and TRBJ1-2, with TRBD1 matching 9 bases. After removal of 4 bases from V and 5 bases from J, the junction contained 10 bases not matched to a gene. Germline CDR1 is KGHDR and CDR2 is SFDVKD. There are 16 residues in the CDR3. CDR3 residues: CATSDPSAGTGYGYTF. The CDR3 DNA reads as TGTGCCACCAGTGACCCCTCAGCCGGGACAGGGTATGGCTACACCTTC.

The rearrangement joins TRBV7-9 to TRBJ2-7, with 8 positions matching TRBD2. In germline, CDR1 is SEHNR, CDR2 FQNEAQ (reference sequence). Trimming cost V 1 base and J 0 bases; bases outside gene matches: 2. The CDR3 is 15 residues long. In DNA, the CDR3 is TGTGCCAGCAGCTTAGAACTAGCGGCCTCCTACGAGCAGTACTTC. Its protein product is CASSLELAASYEQYF.

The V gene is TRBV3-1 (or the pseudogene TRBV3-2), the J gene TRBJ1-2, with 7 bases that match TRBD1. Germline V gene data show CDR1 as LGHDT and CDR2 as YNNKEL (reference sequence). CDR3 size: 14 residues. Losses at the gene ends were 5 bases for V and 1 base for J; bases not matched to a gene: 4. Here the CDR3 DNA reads TGTGCCAGCAGCAAGACAGGGATTAACTATGGCTACACCTTC. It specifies CASSKTGINYGYTF.

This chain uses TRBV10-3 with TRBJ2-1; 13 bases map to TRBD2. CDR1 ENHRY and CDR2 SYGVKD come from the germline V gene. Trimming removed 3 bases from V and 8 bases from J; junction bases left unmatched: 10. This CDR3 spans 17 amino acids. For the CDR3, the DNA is TGTGCCATCAGTGACTGGACTAGCGGGGGCCGATCGGATGAGCAGTTCTTC. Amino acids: CAISDWTSGGRSDEQFF.

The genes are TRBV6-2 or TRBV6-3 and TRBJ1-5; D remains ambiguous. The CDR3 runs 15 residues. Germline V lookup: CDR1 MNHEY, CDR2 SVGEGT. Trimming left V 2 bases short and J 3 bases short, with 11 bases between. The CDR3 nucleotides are TGTGCCAGCAGTTACAGGAGCGGACTCAATCAGCCCCAGCATTTT. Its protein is CASSYRSGLNQPQHF.

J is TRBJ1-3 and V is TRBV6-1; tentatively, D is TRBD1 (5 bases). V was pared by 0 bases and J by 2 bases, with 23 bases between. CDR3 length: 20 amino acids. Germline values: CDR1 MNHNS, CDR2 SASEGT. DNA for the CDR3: TGTGCCAGCAGTGAAGCGATGGTCGGGGGGGGGTTAGCGCCTGGAAACACCATATATTTT. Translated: CASSEAMVGGGLAPGNTIYF.

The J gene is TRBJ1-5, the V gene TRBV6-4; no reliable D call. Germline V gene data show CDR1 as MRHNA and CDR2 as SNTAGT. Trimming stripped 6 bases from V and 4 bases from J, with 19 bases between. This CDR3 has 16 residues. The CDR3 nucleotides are TGTGCCAGCAGACTCGAGGGTCGGACGGGAAATCAGCCCCAGCATTTT. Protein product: CASRLEGRTGNQPQHF.

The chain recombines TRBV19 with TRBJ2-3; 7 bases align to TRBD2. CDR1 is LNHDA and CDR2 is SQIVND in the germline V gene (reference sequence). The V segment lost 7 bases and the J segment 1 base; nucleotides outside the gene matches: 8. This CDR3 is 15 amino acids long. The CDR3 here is CASTSSGTRTDTQYF. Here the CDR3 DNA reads TGTGCCAGTACCTCCAGCGGGACCCGCACAGATACGCAGTATTTT.

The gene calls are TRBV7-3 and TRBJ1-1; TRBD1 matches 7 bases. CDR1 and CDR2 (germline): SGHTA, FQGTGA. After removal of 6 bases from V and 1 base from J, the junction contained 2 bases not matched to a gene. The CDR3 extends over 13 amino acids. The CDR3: CASSWDRNTEAFF. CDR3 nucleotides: TGTGCCAGCAGTTGGGACAGGAACACTGAAGCTTTCTTT.